Presented here are 25 T cell receptor beta chains from one specimen sequenced in a study of response to subunit inactivated influenza vaccine. TCRdb processed the RT-PCR reads anew with MiXCR; each CDR3 protein has one entry. The top ten hold 13% of the sample, which has around 570,000 distinct CDR3 sequences, 7.6% seen once. The specimen was PBMCs from blood, collected roughly 24 months after vaccination. The source of these receptors is a man aged 45 to 70 who received an inactivated influenza vaccine.

This clonotype appeared many times. The chain employs TRBV9 and TRBJ1-5; tentative D call: TRBD1 (5 bases). Germline V gene data show CDR1 as SGDLS and CDR2 as YYNGEE. The CDR3 has 14 residues. Trimming left V 0 bases short and J 7 bases short, with 11 bases between. CDR3 DNA sequence: TGTGCCAGCAGCGTAGATCTGGGGGGACAGCCCCAGCATTTT. It codes for CASSVDLGGQPQHF.

The chain links TRBV6-1 to TRBJ2-7; 10 bases map to TRBD1. The trim removed 6 bases at V and 2 bases at J, leaving 7 bases unmatched. The length of the CDR3 is 15 residues. CDR1 and CDR2 from the germline V gene are MNHNS and SASEGT. This CDR3 reads CASSRRDRGTYEQYF. The CDR3, as DNA: TGTGCCAGCAGCCGCCGGGACAGGGGCACCTACGAGCAGTACTTC.

This clonotype was found a few times. The chain employs TRBV19 and TRBJ1-1; 9 nucleotides agree with TRBD1. This CDR3 comprises 15 residues. Trimming took 3 bases from V and 6 from J; bases not matched to a gene: 8. From germline, CDR1 is LNHDA and CDR2 SQIVND (reference sequence). As DNA, the CDR3 is TGTGCCAGTAGTATTGGGACAGGGTTTAGATCTGAAGCTTTCTTT. Its translation is CASSIGTGFRSEAFF. The full variable domain, rest sourced from reference TRBV19 and TRBJ1-1, is DGGITQSPKYLFRKEGQNVTLSCEQNLNHDAMYWYRQDPGQGLRLIYYSQIVNDFQKGDIAEGYSVSREKKESFPLTVTSAQKNPTAFYLCASSIGTGFRSEAFFGQGTRLTVV.

This clonotype was found many times. V usage is TRBV11-1 and J usage is TRBJ2-3; D may be TRBD2 (6 bases). CDR1 and CDR2 (germline): SGHAT, FQDESV (reference sequence). The CDR3 is 15 residues long. V dropped 4 bases and J dropped 0 bases, with 11 bases sitting between them. The CDR3 bases are TGTGCCAGCAGCTCTTGGGGAGGTAGCACAGATACGCAGTATTTT. Amino acids: CASSSWGGSTDTQYF. Looking up the rest from reference TRBV11-1 and TRBJ2-3 gives the full variable domain: EAEVAQSPRYKITEKSQAVAFWCDPISGHATLYWYRQILGQGPELLVQFQDESVVDDSQLPKDRFSAERLKGVDSTLKIQPAELGDSAMYLCASSSWGGSTDTQYFGPGTRLTVL.

This clonotype has only a few counts. The CDR3: CSARYLAGEAYNEQFF. CDR3 DNA: TGCAGTGCTAGATATCTAGCGGGGGAAGCCTACAATGAGCAGTTCTTC. This sequence joins TRBV20-1 and TRBJ2-1, with 10 positions matching TRBD2. This CDR3 is 16 amino acids long. Looked up from germline, CDR1 is DFQATT and CDR2 is SNEGSKA (reference sequence). V shed 2 bases, J shed 2 bases, and the junction held 6 bases outside the gene matches.

This clonotype was seen ten or more times. The rearrangement uses TRBV10-3 and TRBJ1-3; no clear D. In germline, CDR1 is ENHRY, CDR2 SYGVKD. Trimming removed 8 bases from V and 6 bases from J, with 11 bases in between. This CDR3 region has 12 residues. The CDR3, as DNA: TGTGCCATCGCACCCGAGCAAAACACCATATATTTT. Translation: CAIAPEQNTIYF.

This clonotype has at least ten counts. Here the CDR3 reads CASSSTGGNYNEQFF. CDR3 bases: TGTGCCAGCAGCAGTACGGGGGGCAACTACAATGAGCAGTTCTTC. The rearrangement links TRBV7-2 to TRBJ2-1; D is possibly TRBD2 (7 bases). This CDR3 has 15 amino acids. The germline V gene has CDR1 SGHTA and CDR2 FQGNSA. Trimming left V 5 bases short and J 3 bases short, with 14 bases between.

This clonotype was recorded a few times. The genes are TRBV28 and TRBJ2-1; 8 nucleotides align to TRBD2. Looked up from germline, CDR1 is MDHEN and CDR2 is SYDVKM. The CDR3 is made up of 15 amino acids. After removal of 4 bases from V and 3 bases from J, the junction contained 5 bases not matched to a gene. The CDR3 region has the DNA TGTGCCAGCAGTTCCGCCGGGACTAGCTACAATGAGCAGTTCTTC. This gives the protein CASSSAGTSYNEQFF.

J is TRBJ2-1 and V is TRBV7-2; 7 bases agree with TRBD1. The ends lost 5 bases at V and 9 bases at J; junction bases unmatched: 10. CDR1 SGHTA and CDR2 FQGNSA come from the germline V gene. This CDR3 comprises 14 residues. The CDR3: CASSRGGLPPEQFF. The CDR3 DNA is TGTGCCAGCAGCCGAGGGGGCCTCCCACCTGAGCAGTTCTTC.

On this clonotype itself: At one boundary the junction diverges from the germline segment, which might be a read error. The chain has TRBV25-1 and TRBJ1-2; TRBD1 matches at 10 bases. CDR1 MGHDK and CDR2 SYGVNS come from the germline V gene. The CDR3 extends over 13 amino acids. The chain's CDR3 is CASSARDRGLPLF. As DNA, the CDR3 is TGTGCCAGCAGCGCCCGGGACAGGGGCCTCCCCCTCTTC.

The chain is built from TRBV30 and TRBJ1-5; 11 bases align to TRBD1. The CDR3 totals 14 residues. Trimming at V came to 4 bases and at J to 5 bases, leaving 4 bases not matched to a gene. From germline, CDR1 is GTSNPN and CDR2 SVGIG (reference sequence). The CDR3 DNA reads as TGTGCCTGGAAACGGACAGGGGGCGATCAGCCCCAGCATTTT. This codes for CAWKRTGGDQPQHF.

The table lists this clonotype with a few counts. This chain connects TRBV12-3 or TRBV12-4 to TRBJ2-1; the match to TRBD1 covers 7 bases. The ends lost 7 bases at V and 3 bases at J; junction bases unmatched: 15. The CDR3 length is 17 residues. For the CDR3, the DNA is TGTGCCAGCACCCAGGGGGTCGGACAGGCCAGCTACAATGAGCAGTTCTTC. Translating gives CASTQGVGQASYNEQFF.

The V call is TRBV20-1, the J call TRBJ1-2; no clear D gene. Germline V lookup: CDR1 DFQATT, CDR2 SNEGSKA (reference sequence). This CDR3 is built from 14 residues. Trimming removed 0 bases at V and 2 bases at J, with 10 bases between. DNA for the CDR3: TGCAGTGCTAGAGACGGGTCGGGGAACTATGGCTACACCTTC. It specifies CSARDGSGNYGYTF.

This clonotype was counted a few times. The genes are TRBV7-2 and TRBJ2-2; D is ambiguous. The V and J ends lost 2 bases and 4 bases respectively, with 14 bases between them. Germline lookup yields CDR1 SGHTA and CDR2 FQGNSA. The CDR3 has 16 amino acids. The CDR3 loop reads CASSLFSAKGTGELFF. Written as DNA, the CDR3 is TGTGCCAGCAGCTTATTTTCCGCCAAGGGCACCGGGGAGCTGTTTTTT.

This clonotype was counted a few times. The chain links TRBV29-1 to TRBJ1-1; D is possibly TRBD1 (6 bases). Germline V CDR1 and CDR2: SQVTM, ANQGSEA. There are 11 residues in the CDR3. Trimming left V 4 bases short and J 7 bases short, with 10 bases between. This CDR3 reads CSVAGVVEAFF. The CDR3 DNA reads TGCAGCGTTGCAGGGGTGGTTGAAGCTTTCTTT.

The sample holds many counts of this clonotype. CDR3 DNA: TGTGCCAGCAGCAGGGGACTAGCGGGAGGGCCGGGCTCCTACAATGAGCAGTTCTTC. Protein product: CASSRGLAGGPGSYNEQFF. This rearrangement joins TRBV9 to TRBJ2-1, with TRBD2 matching over 16 bases. Germline values: CDR1 SGDLS, CDR2 YYNGEE. V dropped 4 bases and J dropped 0; count of bases not matched to a gene: 7. The CDR3 extends over 19 amino acids.

This clonotype was observed a handful of times. The chain carries TRBV20-1 and TRBJ1-1, with 11 nucleotides matching TRBD1. Per the germline V gene, CDR1 is DFQATT and CDR2 is SNEGSKA (reference sequence). This CDR3 comprises 14 residues. Germline trimming cut 1 base from V and 5 bases from J; bases unmatched to any gene: 3. This chain's CDR3 is CSARAGQGATEAFF. CDR3 nucleotides: TGCAGTGCTAGAGCTGGACAGGGGGCTACTGAAGCTTTCTTT.

The V call is TRBV29-1, the J call TRBJ2-3; D might be TRBD2 (5 bases). Germline CDR1 SQVTM, CDR2 ANQGSEA. Trimming stripped 6 bases from V and 0 bases from J, with 10 bases between. The CDR3 extends over 13 amino acids. The chain's CDR3 is CSVSGASTDTQYF. CDR3 in DNA: TGCAGCGTCAGCGGAGCTAGCACAGATACGCAGTATTTT.

This clonotype was seen many times. The chain has TRBV7-9 and TRBJ2-7; 10 nucleotides agree with TRBD1. With V trimmed by 4 bases and J by 2 bases, 2 bases remained unmatched. Germline lookup yields CDR1 SEHNR and CDR2 FQNEAQ (reference sequence). This CDR3 spans 14 amino acids. CDR3: CASSWDRGPYEQYF. Here the CDR3 DNA reads TGTGCCAGCAGCTGGGACAGGGGCCCCTACGAGCAGTACTTC.

This CDR3 reads CASSSAVPRGDTQYF. CDR3 coding DNA: TGCGCCAGCAGCTCGGCCGTACCTAGGGGAGATACGCAGTATTTT. The V call is TRBV5-1, the J call TRBJ2-3; D is perhaps TRBD1 (5 bases). The CDR3 consists of 15 residues. The germline V and J ends were trimmed by 3 bases and 5 bases, with 16 bases remaining between them. Germline V gene lookup returns CDR1 SGHRS and CDR2 YFSETQ.

In this sample, this clonotype turned up a few times. The V gene is TRBV10-3, the J gene TRBJ2-2, with D uncertain. The V gene lost 0 bases and the J gene lost 7 bases, with 3 bases spanning the gap. Germline V gene lookup returns CDR1 ENHRY and CDR2 SYGVKD. The CDR3 runs 12 residues. The CDR3 region has the DNA TGTGCCATCAGTGAGTCGGTCGGGGAGCTGTTTTTT. Encoded protein: CAISESVGELFF.

This chain uses TRBV29-1 with TRBJ2-1; D is possibly TRBD2 (5 bases). Germline V gene sequence: CDR1 SQVTM, CDR2 ANQGSEA. V lost 6 bases to trimming and J lost 7 bases, with 16 bases between them. The CDR3 covers 13 residues. As DNA, the CDR3 is TGCAGCGTGCGAGAGGGCGGACGGAATGAGCAGTTCTTC. Translation gives CSVREGGRNEQFF.

At least ten counts were recorded for this clonotype. DNA for the CDR3: TGTGCCAGCAGTTACGGTATCTCCTACGAGCAGTACTTC. Its translation is CASSYGISYEQYF. The chain employs TRBV6-5 and TRBJ2-7, with unresolved D. V was shortened by 2 bases and J by 0 bases, with 5 bases between the two germline ends. The germline CDR1 and CDR2 sequences are MNHEY and SVGAGI. CDR3 size: 13 residues.

V is TRBV27 and J is TRBJ2-7; possible D gene TRBD1, 6 bases. V was trimmed by 3 bases and J by 1 base, leaving 13 bases between them. Germline CDR1 MNHEY, CDR2 SMNVEV (reference sequence). There are 15 residues in the CDR3. In DNA form, the CDR3 reads TGTGCCAGCAGTTTCGGGACACGAGGGTCCTACGAGCAGTACTTC. Encoded protein: CASSFGTRGSYEQYF.

The table lists this clonotype with a few counts. The rearrangement uses TRBV20-1 and TRBJ1-5; perhaps TRBD1 as D (5 bases). This CDR3 is 13 amino acids long. V lost 6 bases, J lost 2 bases, and 11 bases lay in between. Looked up from germline, CDR1 is DFQATT and CDR2 is SNEGSKA (reference sequence). The CDR3 nucleotides are TGCAGTGCCGGAGGAGGGGGCAATCAGCCCCAGCATTTT. Its protein product is CSAGGGGNQPQHF.